The clone carrying this TCR beta chain was observed a few times. CDR1 is SGHNT, CDR2 YYREEE, per germline (reference sequence). This CDR3 is built from 15 residues. V lost 4 bases and J lost 4; bases outside the gene matches: 10. The sample comes from a study of OX40 agonist ivuxolimab in advanced cancers. Generated by immunoSEQ multiplex PCR, the TCRdb table keeps only in-frame clones and is missing some. The data contain about 71,000 clones, approximately 78% of them seen just once; the ten biggest clones take up approximately 5%. The chain uses TRBV5-4 and TRBJ2-5; TRBD1 matches at 7 bases. Sequencing used CD4+ or CD8+ T cells sorted from blood, obtained in a trial of the OX40 agonist ivuxolimab. This receptor was taken from an adult with an advanced solid tumor such as melanoma, head and neck, liver or kidney cancer. Here the CDR3 reads CASSINRGSGETQYF. CDR3 bases: TGTGCCAGCAGCATCAACAGGGGATCAGGAGAGACCCAGTACTTC.